The 28 T cell receptor beta chains given below trace back to one sample, sequenced in a study of T cell responses to AZD1222 COVID-19 vaccine. Assay used: immunoSEQ multiplex PCR; TCRdb lists only in-frame clones, some missing. This sample has 150,000 to 200,000 clones, with roughly 87% found just once. The sample was peripheral blood, taken on day 0 of AZD1222 vaccination. The source is an adult in good health.

The CDR3 DNA reads TGCGCCAGCAGCTTGGAGACAGGGGCTCTCCCGTATGGCTACACCTTC. This translates into CASSLETGALPYGYTF. The chain employs TRBV5-1 and TRBJ1-2, with 8 bases fitting TRBD1. V lost 0 bases, J lost 5 bases, and 9 bases stayed unmatched. Germline CDR1 SGHRS, CDR2 YFSETQ. The CDR3 runs 16 residues.

The chain uses TRBV28 and TRBJ2-5; TRBD1 matches 8 bases. The CDR3 sequence is 14 residues long. Germline-derived CDR1 and CDR2 are MDHEN and SYDVKM. Unmatched junction bases numbered 6, after V lost 4 bases and J lost 5 bases. The CDR3 sequence is CASSWTGTRETQYF. In DNA, the CDR3 is TGTGCCAGCAGTTGGACAGGGACGAGGGAGACCCAGTACTTC.

The chain joins TRBV5-4 to TRBJ1-4, with a weak D call TRBD1 (6 bases). Germline-derived CDR1 and CDR2 are SGHNT and YYREEE (reference sequence). V dropped 3 bases and J dropped 0 bases, with 9 bases sitting between them. This CDR3 has 15 residues. In DNA, the CDR3 is TGTGCCAGCAGCTCCGGACAGCCAACTAATGAAAAACTGTTTTTT. It translates to CASSSGQPTNEKLFF.

This chain links TRBV3-1 (or the pseudogene TRBV3-2) with TRBJ2-1; D gene ambiguous. The length of the CDR3 is 13 residues. V lost 4 bases and J lost 2, with 6 bases in between. Germline V lookup: CDR1 LGHDT, CDR2 YNNKEL (reference sequence). CDR3 loop: CASSPSPYNEQFF. DNA for the CDR3: TGTGCCAGCAGCCCCTCTCCCTACAATGAGCAGTTCTTC.

This clone was detected only a few times. The chain links TRBV7-9 to TRBJ1-1; D not resolved. The CDR3 runs 14 residues. The germline CDR1 and CDR2 sequences are SEHNR and FQNEAQ (reference sequence). With 4 bases removed from V and 1 base from J, the gap between germline ends came to 10 bases. The CDR3 region is CASSSSPGNTEAFF. The CDR3 DNA reads as TGTGCCAGCAGCTCTAGCCCAGGGAACACTGAAGCTTTCTTT.

This chain joins TRBV20-1 and TRBJ1-1; D may be TRBD1 (6 bases). Germline CDR1 is DFQATT and CDR2 is SNEGSKA (reference sequence). This CDR3 spans 11 amino acids. The CDR3 sequence: CRAVRGTEAFF. The CDR3 region has the DNA TGCAGGGCCGTCAGGGGCACTGAAGCTTTCTTT.

The chain links TRBV2 to TRBJ2-3, with 8 bases lining up with TRBD2. The CDR3 extends over 15 amino acids. Trimming cost V 4 bases and J 2 bases; bases outside gene matches: 5. CDR1 is SNHLY, CDR2 FYNNEI, per germline. CDR3 sequence (DNA): TGTGCCAGCAGTGCTTTAGCGGGGCCCACAGATACGCAGTATTTT. As protein: CASSALAGPTDTQYF. The full variable domain, its missing parts supplied by reference TRBV2 and TRBJ2-3, is EPEVTQTPSHQVTQMGQEVILRCVPISNHLYFYWYRQILGQKVEFLVSFYNNEISEKSEIFDDQFSVERPDGSNFTLKIRSTKLEDSAMYFCASSALAGPTDTQYFGPGTRLTVL.

The chain has TRBV6-5 and TRBJ2-3, with D uncertain. The V and J ends lost 8 bases and 7 bases respectively, with 10 bases between them. Germline lookup yields CDR1 MNHEY and CDR2 SVGAGI. CDR3 length: 11 amino acids. Here the CDR3 DNA reads TGTGCCAGCGCGCTGGGGAATACGCAGTATTTT. Translation gives CASALGNTQYF.

This chain links TRBV3-1 (or the pseudogene TRBV3-2) with TRBJ2-4; TRBD1 agrees at 8 bases. The CDR3 consists of 14 residues. V gave up 1 base and J gave up 9 bases; unmatched junction bases: 5. From germline, CDR1 is LGHDT and CDR2 YNNKEL (reference sequence). Here the CDR3 reads CASSQGQGYTIQYF. CDR3 nucleotides: TGTGCCAGCAGCCAAGGACAGGGGTATACCATTCAGTACTTC.

This clone was counted a single time. This chain uses TRBV6-6 with TRBJ2-1, with TRBD1 as a possible D gene (5 bases). Trimming took off 2 bases at V and 5 bases at J, with 7 bases between the two ends. The CDR3 has 13 amino acids. Germline values: CDR1 MNHNY, CDR2 SVGAGI (reference sequence). CDR3 in DNA: TGTGCCAGCAGTTACCAGGGCAACAATGAGCAGTTCTTC. As protein: CASSYQGNNEQFF.

The genes are TRBV5-5 and TRBJ1-6; D may be TRBD1 (6 bases). V was cut by 4 bases and J by 8 bases, with 16 bases left in between. The CDR3 covers 15 residues. The V gene's germline CDR1 is SGHKS and CDR2 YYEKEE (reference sequence). CDR3 sequence reads: CASSTEPGQHSPLHF. The DNA for the CDR3 is TGTGCCAGCAGCACCGAGCCGGGACAACATTCACCCCTCCACTTT.

The chain links TRBV11-1 to TRBJ2-3; D is unclear. V gave up 5 bases and J gave up 2 bases, with 8 bases separating them. CDR1 and CDR2 from the germline V gene are SGHAT and FQDESV (reference sequence). The CDR3 contains 13 residues. CDR3 sequence reads: CASSLSHTDTQYF. The CDR3 DNA is TGTGCCAGCAGCCTTAGCCACACAGATACGCAGTATTTT.

The chain combines TRBV27 with TRBJ1-2, with 7 bases identical to TRBD1. In germline, CDR1 is MNHEY, CDR2 SMNVEV (reference sequence). The CDR3 contains 16 residues. V was pared by 1 base and J by 5 bases, with 10 bases of the junction left unmatched. The CDR3 loop is CASSLYSGQSVYGYTF. In nucleotides, the CDR3 is TGTGCCAGCAGTTTATATTCGGGACAGTCTGTATATGGCTACACCTTC.

The chain is built from TRBV18 and TRBJ2-7; D is perhaps TRBD1 (6 bases). This CDR3 region has 14 residues. The germline CDR1 and CDR2 sequences are KGHSH and LQKENI. Trimming stripped 2 bases from V and 3 bases from J, with 11 bases between. CDR3 in amino acids: CASSPGTLYYEQYF. CDR3 nucleotides: TGTGCCAGCTCACCAGGGACACTATACTACGAGCAGTACTTC.

The rearrangement joins TRBV30 to TRBJ1-1, with D maybe TRBD1 (5 bases). Trimming stripped 8 bases from V and 1 base from J, with 17 bases between. This CDR3 is built from 14 residues. CDR1 and CDR2 from the germline V gene are GTSNPN and SVGIG (reference sequence). CDR3 sequence (DNA): TGTGCCCGGCGTCAGGGCGTCCGGAACACTGAAGCTTTCTTT. It is translated as CARRQGVRNTEAFF. Supplemented by reference TRBV30 and TRBJ1-1, the full variable domain reads SQTIHQWPATLVQPVGSPLSLECTVEGTSNPNLYWYRQAAGRGLQLLFYSVGIGQISSEVPQNLSASRPQDRQFILSSKKLLLSDSGFYLCARRQGVRNTEAFFGQGTRLTVV.

The chain joins TRBV2 to TRBJ2-5; 7 positions agree with TRBD2. The CDR3 consists of 12 residues. Trimming at V came to 11 bases and at J to 4 bases, leaving 7 bases not matched to a gene. From germline, CDR1 is SNHLY and CDR2 FYNNEI. This chain's CDR3 is CAGAGEGETQYF. CDR3 DNA: TGTGCCGGGGCGGGAGAGGGAGAGACCCAGTACTTC.

The chain joins TRBV20-1 to TRBJ1-4; 7 positions match TRBD1. Per the germline V gene, CDR1 is DFQATT and CDR2 is SNEGSKA (reference sequence). Trimming cost V 3 bases and J 0 bases; bases outside gene matches: 7. CDR3 length equals 16 residues. Here the CDR3 DNA reads TGCAGTGCTAGTCGGGACAGCTTCGCAACTAATGAAAAACTGTTTTTT. Encoded protein: CSASRDSFATNEKLFF.

The chain has TRBV7-2 and TRBJ2-1; TRBD1 is a possible D gene (5 bases). CDR1 and CDR2 from the germline V gene are SGHTA and FQGNSA. The CDR3 totals 15 residues. Between the trimmed V and J ends, which lost 7 bases and 6 bases, there was a span of 19 bases. CDR3 sequence: CASTAVGPASNEQFF. Written as DNA, the CDR3 is TGTGCCAGCACCGCAGTGGGGCCCGCCAGCAATGAGCAGTTCTTC.

The chain combines TRBV28 with TRBJ2-1, with D unclear. The CDR3 is 14 amino acids. The germline gives CDR1 MDHEN, CDR2 SYDVKM. Trimming removed 8 bases from V and 8 bases from J, with 19 bases in between. The CDR3 loop is CASQKANLRHEQFF. The CDR3 DNA reads as TGTGCCAGCCAGAAGGCAAACTTAAGGCATGAGCAGTTCTTC.

The chain is built from TRBV7-9 and TRBJ2-2; D unresolved. Germline V gene lookup returns CDR1 SEHNR and CDR2 FQNEAQ (reference sequence). CDR3 size: 16 residues. Between the trimmed V and J ends, which lost 4 bases and 7 bases, there was a span of 19 bases. CDR3 DNA: TGTGCCAGCAGCTCCCCCTTGACTTTGGCGATCGGGGAGCTGTTTTTT. Translated: CASSSPLTLAIGELFF. The whole variable domain, remainder taken from reference TRBV7-9 and TRBJ2-2, is DTGVSQNPRHKITKRGQNVTFRCDPISEHNRLYWYRQTLGQGPEFLTYFQNEAQLEKSRLLSDRFSAERPKGSFSTLEIQRTEQGDSAMYLCASSSPLTLAIGELFFGEGSRLTVL.

This clone was detected a few times. The CDR3 coding sequence is TGTGCCAGCAGCTTAAGGCGGACCCAAGAGACCCAGTACTTC. It encodes CASSLRRTQETQYF. The chain is built from TRBV7-8 and TRBJ2-5; D uncertain. This CDR3 region has 14 residues. Deletions cut 2 bases from V and 1 base from J, with 8 bases between. Germline V CDR1 and CDR2: SGHVS, FQNEAQ. Combining the CDR3 with reference TRBV7-8 and TRBJ2-5 gives the whole variable domain GAGVSQSPRYKVAKRGQDVALRCDPISGHVSLFWYQQALGQGPEFLTYFQNEAQLDKSGLPSDRFFAERPEGSVSTLKIQRTQQEDSAVYLCASSLRRTQETQYFGPGTRLLVL.

The genes are TRBV10-1 and TRBJ1-1, with a tentative D call TRBD1 (5 bases). V dropped 6 bases and J dropped 1 base, with 12 bases sitting between them. CDR3 length equals 14 residues. The germline CDR1 and CDR2 sequences are WNHNN and SYGVQD (reference sequence). Here the CDR3 DNA reads TGCGCCAGCAGCACCTGGGGGTCGAACACTGAAGCTTTCTTT. Protein sequence: CASSTWGSNTEAFF.

V gene TRBV14 combines with J gene TRBJ2-2; D possibly corresponds to TRBD1 (6 bases). Deletions cut 1 base from V and 6 bases from J, with 9 bases between. The CDR3 is made up of 14 amino acids. CDR1 and CDR2 from the germline V gene are SGHDN and FVKESK. This chain's CDR3 is CASSQARGSGELFF. For the CDR3, the DNA is TGTGCCAGCAGCCAAGCTAGGGGGTCCGGGGAGCTGTTTTTT.

This clone turned up a few times. The V and J genes are TRBV18 and TRBJ1-4, with D unclear. Germline V lookup: CDR1 KGHSH, CDR2 LQKENI. The ends were cut back, 2 bases at V and 4 bases at J, with 17 bases in the middle. The CDR3 covers 17 residues. The CDR3: CASSPKLAAEYNEKLFF. As DNA, the CDR3 is TGTGCCAGCTCACCAAAATTGGCAGCGGAATATAATGAAAAACTGTTTTTT.

The V call is TRBV29-1, the J call TRBJ1-1; perhaps TRBD1 as D (5 bases). The CDR3 consists of 13 residues. Trimming shortened V by 6 bases and J by 4 bases, and 15 bases separated the two germline ends. Germline CDR1 reads SQVTM; CDR2 reads ANQGSEA. The CDR3 DNA follows: TGCAGCGTAGAGATTATGGGGGGCACTGAAGCTTTCTTT. It translates to CSVEIMGGTEAFF.

V is TRBV24-1 and J is TRBJ1-2; possibly TRBD1 for D (5 bases). V lost 4 bases to trimming and J lost 8 bases, with 19 bases between them. The CDR3 has 15 residues. Looked up from germline, CDR1 is KGHDR and CDR2 is SFDVKD. CDR3 residues: CATSDTNGGGRGYTF. Here the CDR3 DNA reads TGTGCCACCAGTGACACGAACGGCGGGGGAAGGGGCTACACCTTC.

This sequence joins TRBV7-9 and TRBJ2-5; TRBD2 aligns across 14 bases. This CDR3 has 18 residues. V lost 5 bases, J lost 8 bases, and 16 bases stayed unmatched. Germline CDR1 SEHNR, CDR2 FQNEAQ (reference sequence). CDR3 sequence: CASSHTGTSGRRGETQYF. The CDR3, as DNA: TGTGCCAGCAGCCACACCGGGACTAGCGGGAGACGGGGTGAAACCCAGTACTTC.

The chain joins TRBV4-2 to TRBJ2-1, with 10 positions matching TRBD2. This CDR3 has 20 residues. Germline assignment: CDR1 LGHNA and CDR2 YNFKEQ. V dropped 2 bases and J dropped 0; count of bases not matched to a gene: 13. The CDR3 DNA is TGTGCCAGCAGCCAAACTGCTTTAGCGGGAGGTACGAGCTCCTACAATGAGCAGTTCTTC. Its translation: CASSQTALAGGTSSYNEQFF.